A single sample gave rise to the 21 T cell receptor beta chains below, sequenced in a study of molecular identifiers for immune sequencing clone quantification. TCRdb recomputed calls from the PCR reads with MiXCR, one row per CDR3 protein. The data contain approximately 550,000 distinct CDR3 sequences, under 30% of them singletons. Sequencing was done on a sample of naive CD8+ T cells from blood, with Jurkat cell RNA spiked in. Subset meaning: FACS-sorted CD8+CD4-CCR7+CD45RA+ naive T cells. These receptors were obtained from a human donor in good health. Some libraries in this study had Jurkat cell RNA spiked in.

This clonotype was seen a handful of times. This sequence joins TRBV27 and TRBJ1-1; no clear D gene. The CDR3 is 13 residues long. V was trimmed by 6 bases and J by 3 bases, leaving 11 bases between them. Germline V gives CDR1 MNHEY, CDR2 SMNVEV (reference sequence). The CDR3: CASSLTAYTEAFF. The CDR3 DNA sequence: TGTGCCAGCAGCTTAACAGCGTACACTGAAGCTTTCTTT.

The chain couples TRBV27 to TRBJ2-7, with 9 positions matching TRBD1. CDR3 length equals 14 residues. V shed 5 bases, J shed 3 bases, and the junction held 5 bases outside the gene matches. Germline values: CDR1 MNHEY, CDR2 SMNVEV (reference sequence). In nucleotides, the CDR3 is TGTGCCAGCAGTATCGACAGGGGGTTCTACGAGCAGTACTTC. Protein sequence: CASSIDRGFYEQYF.

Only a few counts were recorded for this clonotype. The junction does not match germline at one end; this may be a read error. CDR3 in DNA: TGTGCCGGCAGTTTATTAAGCCCAACGAACACCGGGGAGCTGTTTTTT. This translates into CAGSLLSPTNTGELFF. V and J are TRBV27 and TRBJ2-2, with D hard to call. Germline lookup yields CDR1 MNHEY and CDR2 SMNVEV (reference sequence). The CDR3 runs to 16 residues.

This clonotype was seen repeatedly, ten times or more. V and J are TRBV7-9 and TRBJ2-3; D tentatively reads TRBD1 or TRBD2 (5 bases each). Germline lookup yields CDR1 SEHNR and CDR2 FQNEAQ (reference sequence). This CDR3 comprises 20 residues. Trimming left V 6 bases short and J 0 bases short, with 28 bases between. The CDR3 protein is CASRPTLRDVQIPSTDTQYF. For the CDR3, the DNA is TGTGCCAGCAGACCGACACTCCGGGACGTTCAAATTCCTAGCACAGATACGCAGTATTTT.

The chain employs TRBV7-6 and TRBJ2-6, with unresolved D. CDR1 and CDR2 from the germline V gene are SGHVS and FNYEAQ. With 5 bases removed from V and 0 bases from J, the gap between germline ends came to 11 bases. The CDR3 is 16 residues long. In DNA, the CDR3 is TGTGCCAGCAGCAAACTGACACTCTCTGGGGCCAACGTCCTGACTTTC. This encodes CASSKLTLSGANVLTF.

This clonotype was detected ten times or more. CDR3 residues: CASSLQGATYEQYF. The DNA of the CDR3 is TGTGCCAGCAGTCTACAGGGGGCCACCTACGAGCAGTACTTC. The chain joins TRBV28 to TRBJ2-7, with 9 bases lining up with TRBD1. CDR1 and CDR2 from the germline V gene are MDHEN and SYDVKM. V trimming: 5 bases; J trimming: 2 bases; junction bases outside the gene matches: 4. CDR3 size: 14 residues.

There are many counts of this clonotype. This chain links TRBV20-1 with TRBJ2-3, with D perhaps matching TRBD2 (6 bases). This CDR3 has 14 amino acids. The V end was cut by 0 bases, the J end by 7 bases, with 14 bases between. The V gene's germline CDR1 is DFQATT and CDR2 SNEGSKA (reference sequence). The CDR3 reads CSARDGGSGNTQYF. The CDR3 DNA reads TGCAGTGCTAGAGATGGCGGTAGCGGAAATACGCAGTATTTT.

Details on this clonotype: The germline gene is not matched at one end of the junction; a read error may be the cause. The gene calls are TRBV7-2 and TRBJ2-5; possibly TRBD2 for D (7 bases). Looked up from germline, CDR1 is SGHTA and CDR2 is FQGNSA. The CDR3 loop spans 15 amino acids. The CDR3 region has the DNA TGTGCCAGCACCGAGGGGGGGCTAGTAGGAGAGCCCCAGTACTTC. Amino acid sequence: CASTEGGLVGEPQYF.

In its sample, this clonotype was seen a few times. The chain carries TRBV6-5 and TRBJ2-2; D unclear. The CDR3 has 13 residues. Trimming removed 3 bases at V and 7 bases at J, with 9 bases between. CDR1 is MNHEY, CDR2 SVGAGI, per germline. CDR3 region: CASSYNPVGELFF. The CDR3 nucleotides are TGTGCCAGCAGTTATAATCCCGTCGGGGAGCTGTTTTTT.

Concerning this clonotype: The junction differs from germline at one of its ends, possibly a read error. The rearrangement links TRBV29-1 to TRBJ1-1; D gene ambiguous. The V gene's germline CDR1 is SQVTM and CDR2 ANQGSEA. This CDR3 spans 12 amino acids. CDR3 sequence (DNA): TGCAACGTTGAACGGTTGAACACTGAAGCTTTCTTT. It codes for CNVERLNTEAFF.

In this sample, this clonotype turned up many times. The CDR3 DNA reads as TGCAGCGTTGAATCCGACAGGGAGGGTCAGCCCCAGCATTTT. Amino acids: CSVESDREGQPQHF. V and J are TRBV29-1 and TRBJ1-5, with 7 bases that match TRBD1. This CDR3 has 14 residues. Trimming cost V 2 bases and J 6 bases; bases outside gene matches: 7. Germline loops: CDR1 SQVTM, CDR2 ANQGSEA.

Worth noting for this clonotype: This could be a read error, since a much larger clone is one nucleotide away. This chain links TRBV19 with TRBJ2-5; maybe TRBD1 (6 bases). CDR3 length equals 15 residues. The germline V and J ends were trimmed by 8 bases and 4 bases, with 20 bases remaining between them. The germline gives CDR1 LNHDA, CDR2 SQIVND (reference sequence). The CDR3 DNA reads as TGTGCCAGTGGTACGGGACAATCCAGTCGAGAGACCCAGTACTTC. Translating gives CASGTGQSSRETQYF.

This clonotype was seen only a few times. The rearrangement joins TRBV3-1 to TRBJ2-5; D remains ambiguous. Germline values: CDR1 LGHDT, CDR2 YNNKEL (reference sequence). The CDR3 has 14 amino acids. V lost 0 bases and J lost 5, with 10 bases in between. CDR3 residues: CASSQEVNRETQYF. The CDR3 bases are TGTGCCAGCAGCCAAGAGGTTAATCGCGAGACCCAGTACTTC.

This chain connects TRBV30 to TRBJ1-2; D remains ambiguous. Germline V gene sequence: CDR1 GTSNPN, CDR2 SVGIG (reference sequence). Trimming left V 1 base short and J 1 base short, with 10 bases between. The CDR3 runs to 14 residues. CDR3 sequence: CAWSGGRINYGYTF. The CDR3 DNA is TGTGCCTGGAGTGGAGGGCGAATTAACTATGGCTACACCTTC.

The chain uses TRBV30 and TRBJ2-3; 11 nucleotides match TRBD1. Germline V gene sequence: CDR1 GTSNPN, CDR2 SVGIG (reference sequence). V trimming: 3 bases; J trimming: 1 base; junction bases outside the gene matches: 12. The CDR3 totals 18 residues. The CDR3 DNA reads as TGTGCCTGGAGAAGGGGACAGGGGGACCCTTGGGGCACAGATACGCAGTATTTT. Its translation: CAWRRGQGDPWGTDTQYF.

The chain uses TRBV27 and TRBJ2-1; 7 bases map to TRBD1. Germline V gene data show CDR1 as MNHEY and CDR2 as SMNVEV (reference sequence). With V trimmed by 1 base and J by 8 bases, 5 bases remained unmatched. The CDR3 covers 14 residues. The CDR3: CASSLYKGAHEQFF. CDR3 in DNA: TGTGCCAGCAGTTTATATAAGGGGGCCCATGAGCAGTTCTTC.

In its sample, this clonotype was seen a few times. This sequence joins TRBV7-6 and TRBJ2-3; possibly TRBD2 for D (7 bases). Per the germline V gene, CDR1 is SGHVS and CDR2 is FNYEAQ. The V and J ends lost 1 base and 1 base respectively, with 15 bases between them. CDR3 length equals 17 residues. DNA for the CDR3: TGTGCCAGCAGCTTAGTTCAGGGGAGCGGGGGCACAGATACGCAGTATTTT. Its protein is CASSLVQGSGGTDTQYF.

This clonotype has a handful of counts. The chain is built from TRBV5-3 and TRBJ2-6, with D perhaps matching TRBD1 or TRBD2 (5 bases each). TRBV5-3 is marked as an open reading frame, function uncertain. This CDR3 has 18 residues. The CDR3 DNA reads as TGTGTCAGCAGCTTGGCCGGGGCACCGCACTCTGGGGCCAACGTCCTGACTTTC. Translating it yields CVSSLAGAPHSGANVLTF.

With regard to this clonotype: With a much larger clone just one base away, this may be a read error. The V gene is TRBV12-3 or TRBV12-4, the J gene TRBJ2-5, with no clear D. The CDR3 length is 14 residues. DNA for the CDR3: TGTGCCAGCAGTTTTTGGCCCGATCAAGGGACCCAGTACTTC. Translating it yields CASSFWPDQGTQYF.

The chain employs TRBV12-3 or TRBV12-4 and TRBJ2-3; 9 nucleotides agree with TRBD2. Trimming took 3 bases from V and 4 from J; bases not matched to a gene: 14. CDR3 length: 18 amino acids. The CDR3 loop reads CASSFWLAGRQRADTQYF. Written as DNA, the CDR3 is TGTGCCAGCAGTTTCTGGCTAGCGGGGCGTCAAAGGGCAGATACGCAGTATTTT.

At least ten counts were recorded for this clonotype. Here the CDR3 DNA reads TGTGCCAGCAGTTCGCAGAGATACGAGCAGTACTTC. Translation gives CASSSQRYEQYF. The rearrangement uses TRBV12-3 or TRBV12-4 and TRBJ2-7; D unclear. V was pared by 4 bases and J by 4 bases, with 8 bases between. The CDR3 is 12 amino acids.